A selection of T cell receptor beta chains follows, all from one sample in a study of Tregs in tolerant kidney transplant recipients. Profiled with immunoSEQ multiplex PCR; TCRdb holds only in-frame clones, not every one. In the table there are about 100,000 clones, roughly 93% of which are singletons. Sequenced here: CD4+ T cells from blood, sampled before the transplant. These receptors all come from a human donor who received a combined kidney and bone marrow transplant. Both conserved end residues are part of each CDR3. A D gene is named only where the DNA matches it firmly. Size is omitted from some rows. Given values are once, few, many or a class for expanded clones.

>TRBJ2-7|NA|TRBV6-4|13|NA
CASSDSGAGEQYF
TGTGCCAGCAGTGACTCTGGGGCGGGAGAGCAGTACTTC
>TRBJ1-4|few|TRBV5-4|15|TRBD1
CASSLETGSNEKLFF
TGTGCCAGCAGCTTGGAGACAGGGTCAAATGAAAAACTGTTTTTT
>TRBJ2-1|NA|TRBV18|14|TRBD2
CASSPRREANEQFF
TGTGCCAGCTCACCACGTCGGGAGGCTAATGAGCAGTTCTTC
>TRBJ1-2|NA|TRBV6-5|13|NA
CASSRTGSYGYTF
TGTGCCAGCAGCCGAACAGGGTCCTATGGCTACACCTTC
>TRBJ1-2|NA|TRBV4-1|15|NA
CASSQGLLLNYGYTF
TGCGCCAGCAGCCAGGGCCTCTTGTTGAATTATGGCTACACCTTC
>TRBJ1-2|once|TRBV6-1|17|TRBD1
CASSDPGTGVVAYGYTF
TGTGCCAGCAGTGATCCCGGGACAGGGGTGGTAGCCTATGGCTACACCTTC
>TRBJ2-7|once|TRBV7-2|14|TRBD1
CASSLVGDSYEQYF
TGTGCCAGCAGCTTAGTAGGGGACAGCTACGAGCAGTACTTC
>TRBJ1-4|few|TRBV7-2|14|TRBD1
CASRRDRSNEKLFF
TGTGCCAGCAGACGGGACAGGAGTAATGAAAAACTGTTTTTT
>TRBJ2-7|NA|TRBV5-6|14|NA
CASSLYRGGHEQYF
TGTGCCAGCAGCTTGTATAGGGGTGGCCACGAGCAGTACTTC
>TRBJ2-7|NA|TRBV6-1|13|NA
CASSSRDTSEQYF
TGTGCCAGCAGTTCCCGGGACACCAGCGAGCAGTACTTC
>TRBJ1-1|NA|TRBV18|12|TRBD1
CASSPTGAKAFF
TGTGCCAGCTCACCGACAGGGGCTAAAGCTTTCTTT
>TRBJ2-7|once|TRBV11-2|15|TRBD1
CASSLMGQGAYEQYF
TGTGCCAGCAGCTTAATGGGACAGGGAGCCTACGAGCAGTACTTC